These 25 T cell receptor beta chains originate from one sample sequenced in a study of cytomegalovirus exposure and HLA in healthy donors. Use of 60 Vbeta and 13 Jbeta primers characterized the PCR. TCRdb's table, derived via immunoSEQ multiplex PCR, lists solely in-frame clones and lacks some. The data hold 150,000 to 200,000 clones, with about 77% observed a single time. The sample taken for sequencing was PBMCs. Receptor source: a woman under 40 in good health and CMV-seropositive.

The chain employs TRBV5-1 and TRBJ2-3; TRBD2 is a possible D gene (6 bases). The CDR3 runs 17 residues. Germline-derived CDR1 and CDR2 are SGHRS and YFSETQ. The V end was cut by 4 bases, the J end by 3 bases, with 21 bases between. CDR3 DNA sequence: TGCGCCAGCAGCCCCCCCGGGGGTAGGGTAGTGACAGATACGCAGTATTTT. This encodes CASSPPGGRVVTDTQYF.

This clone appeared a few times. The J gene is TRBJ1-6, the V gene TRBV25-1; 9 bases agree with TRBD1. This CDR3 spans 14 amino acids. V trimming: 6 bases; J trimming: 5 bases; junction bases outside the gene matches: 2. Germline lookup yields CDR1 MGHDK and CDR2 SYGVNS. CDR3 DNA: TGTGCCAGCAGCTGGGACAGGGATAATTCACCCCTCCACTTT. It is translated as CASSWDRDNSPLHF.

V gene TRBV28 combines with J gene TRBJ2-5; D possibly corresponds to TRBD1 (5 bases). This CDR3 is 14 amino acids long. Germline V gives CDR1 MDHEN, CDR2 SYDVKM. Trimming stripped 5 bases from V and 5 bases from J, with 15 bases between. The chain's CDR3 is CASSPQGFWETQYF. CDR3 DNA sequence: TGTGCCAGCAGTCCCCAGGGTTTTTGGGAGACCCAGTACTTC.

The chain combines TRBV5-6 with TRBJ2-5; 9 nucleotides line up with TRBD2. The CDR3 has 15 amino acids. The junction had 16 bases not matched to a gene; V was cut back by 4 bases and J by 12 bases. Germline V gene data show CDR1 as SGHDT and CDR2 as YYEEEE. The CDR3 loop reads CASSLWDSGGPPEYF. Here the CDR3 DNA reads TGTGCCAGCAGCCTCTGGGATAGCGGGGGACCACCGGAGTACTTC.

The chain carries TRBV4-1 and TRBJ2-5; 15 positions agree with TRBD2. Trimming cost V 1 base and J 1 base; bases outside gene matches: 4. The CDR3 consists of 18 residues. Germline V gene sequence: CDR1 MGHRA, CDR2 YSYEKL. CDR3 protein: CASSQAGLAGGSQETQYF. In DNA, the CDR3 is TGCGCCAGCAGCCAAGCGGGACTAGCGGGGGGCTCCCAAGAGACCCAGTACTTC.

The chain links TRBV7-9 to TRBJ1-5, with 8 bases fitting TRBD1. Germline CDR1 SEHNR, CDR2 FQNEAQ (reference sequence). V dropped 1 base and J dropped 7; count of bases not matched to a gene: 9. The CDR3 runs 16 residues. This CDR3 is CASSLGTGGGLQPQHF. As DNA, the CDR3 is TGTGCCAGCAGCTTAGGTACAGGGGGGGGGTTGCAGCCCCAGCATTTT.

This chain joins TRBV6-5 and TRBJ2-3, with a possible D match to TRBD2 (6 bases). From germline, CDR1 is MNHEY and CDR2 SVGAGI. V shed 2 bases and J shed 0 bases, with 9 bases lying between them. The CDR3 totals 15 residues. The CDR3 protein is CASSYGLYSTDTQYF. The CDR3 coding sequence is TGTGCCAGCAGTTACGGACTATATAGCACAGATACGCAGTATTTT.

This clone appeared once. Its ends do not fully match the called genes, so a read error is possible. The gene calls are TRBV5-1 and TRBJ2-5; the D gene is possibly TRBD1 (6 bases). This CDR3 spans 13 amino acids. Germline loops: CDR1 SGHRS, CDR2 YFSETQ. CDR3 bases: TGCGCCAGCAACTTGCAGGGGATTGAGACCCAGTACTTC. It yields the protein CASNLQGIETQYF. The full variable domain, in which reference TRBV5-1 and TRBJ2-5 provide the parts outside the CDR3, is KAGVTQTPRYLIKTRGQQVTLSCSPISGHRSVSWYQQTPGQGLQFLFEYFSETQRNKGNFPGRFSGRQFSNSRSEMNVSTLELGDSALYLCASNLQGIETQYFGPGTRLLVL.

The V and J genes are TRBV5-5 and TRBJ2-7, with D unclear. The germline CDR1 and CDR2 sequences are SGHKS and YYEKEE (reference sequence). The CDR3 has 11 residues. The ends were cut back, 3 bases at V and 1 base at J, with 2 bases in the middle. CDR3 sequence: CASSSSYEQYF. CDR3 DNA sequence: TGTGCCAGCAGCTCTTCCTACGAGCAGTACTTC.

J is TRBJ2-2 and V is TRBV4-1; tentative D call: TRBD1 (5 bases). This CDR3 contains 16 residues. Germline V gene lookup returns CDR1 MGHRA and CDR2 YSYEKL. V gave up 1 base and J gave up 0 bases, with 9 bases separating them. In DNA form, the CDR3 reads TGCGCCAGCAGCCAAGCAGGGCAGACGAACACCGGGGAGCTGTTTTTT. Protein: CASSQAGQTNTGELFF.

The chain links TRBV4-3 to TRBJ1-2; the match to TRBD1 covers 9 bases. V lost 2 bases and J lost 4; bases outside the gene matches: 8. The CDR3 loop spans 16 amino acids. Germline loops: CDR1 LGHNA, CDR2 YSLEER. The CDR3 reads CASSQFFPGQGYGYTF. CDR3 nucleotides: TGCGCCAGCAGCCAATTCTTCCCGGGACAGGGCTATGGCTACACCTTC.

The CDR3 nucleotides read TGTGCCAGCAGCTTAGGTTCCCCCTCCGCGGGGGTGGACGGGGAGCTGTTTTTT. Translating it yields CASSLGSPSAGVDGELFF. The chain joins TRBV7-9 to TRBJ2-2; TRBD2 aligns across 7 bases. J was trimmed by 7 bases and V by 1 base; bases with no gene match: 15. This CDR3 comprises 18 residues. CDR1 is SEHNR, CDR2 FQNEAQ, per germline (reference sequence).

This chain uses TRBV27 with TRBJ1-2, with TRBD1 matching 9 bases. Germline CDR1 MNHEY, CDR2 SMNVEV (reference sequence). CDR3 length: 15 amino acids. Losses at the gene ends were 5 bases for V and 6 bases for J; bases not matched to a gene: 10. CDR3 sequence (DNA): TGTGCCAGCAGTCCCAACGCGGGACAGGGCGATGGCTACACCTTC. Its protein product is CASSPNAGQGDGYTF.

The V gene is TRBV10-1, the J gene TRBJ2-3; D unclear. Germline CDR1 reads WNHNN; CDR2 reads SYGVQD (reference sequence). The CDR3 is 14 amino acids. V lost 4 bases and J 0 bases, leaving 8 bases between the germline ends. CDR3 residues: CASSGAPSTDTQYF. As DNA, the CDR3 is TGCGCCAGCAGTGGGGCTCCTAGCACAGATACGCAGTATTTT.

The genes are TRBV10-2 and TRBJ1-6; no reliable D call. This CDR3 is built from 15 residues. Germline V gene sequence: CDR1 WSHSY, CDR2 SAAADI. Deletions cut 2 bases from V and 5 bases from J, with 10 bases between. CDR3 residues: CASSERRLDNSPLHF. The DNA for the CDR3 is TGCGCCAGCAGTGAGAGGAGGTTGGATAATTCACCCCTCCACTTT.

V is TRBV15 and J is TRBJ1-2; 7 nucleotides align to TRBD1. Germline V gives CDR1 LNHNV, CDR2 YYDKDF (reference sequence). The CDR3 has 15 residues. V was clipped by 0 bases and J by 6 bases; unmatched bases: 7. CDR3 region: CATSRENRGSDGYTF. The CDR3 coding sequence is TGTGCCACCAGCAGAGAAAACAGGGGATCGGATGGCTACACCTTC.

There are a few counts of this clone. The genes are TRBV11-3 and TRBJ2-3; 8 nucleotides line up with TRBD2. Trimming at V came to 5 bases and at J to 6 bases, leaving 16 bases not matched to a gene. The CDR3 is 17 amino acids. Germline loops: CDR1 SGHNT, CDR2 YENEEA. The CDR3 here is CASSITIQRGSGDTQYF. In nucleotides, the CDR3 is TGTGCCAGCAGCATAACGATCCAGCGGGGGTCGGGGGATACGCAGTATTTT.

V and J are TRBV5-4 and TRBJ2-5; TRBD2 agrees at 8 bases. The CDR3 runs to 15 residues. Per germline, CDR1 SGHNT and CDR2 YYREEE (reference sequence). The V and J ends lost 0 bases and 4 bases, in that order; junction bases with no gene match: 5. CDR3 DNA sequence: TGTGCCAGCAGCTTGGCGACGGGGGGGATAGAGACCCAGTACTTC. This codes for CASSLATGGIETQYF.

This clone was counted a few times. The chain is built from TRBV5-8 and TRBJ1-1; 10 bases fit TRBD1. Germline V lookup: CDR1 SGHTS, CDR2 YDEGEE. CDR3 length equals 16 residues. With V trimmed by 2 bases and J by 4 bases, 8 bases remained unmatched. The CDR3 sequence is CASSFWGTGAGTEAFF. In nucleotides, the CDR3 is TGTGCCAGCAGCTTTTGGGGGACAGGGGCAGGCACTGAAGCTTTCTTT.

This chain links TRBV7-8 with TRBJ2-7, with a tentative D call TRBD2 (7 bases). Trimming stripped 2 bases from V and 2 bases from J, with 22 bases between. The germline V gene has CDR1 SGHVS and CDR2 FQNEAQ. CDR3 size: 18 residues. This CDR3 is CASSLNLGMGGGTYEQYF. The CDR3, as DNA: TGTGCCAGCAGCTTAAATCTTGGGATGGGCGGGGGCACCTACGAGCAGTACTTC.

Concerning this clone itself: Because the CDR3 is missing its conserved closing phenylalanine or tryptophan, this is likely a read error. The limits of the CDR3 on the DNA are not certain, so only TCRdb's listed CDR3 is given. The genes are TRBV28 and TRBJ1-1. The CDR3 length is 12 residues, termini included. Germline V gene data show CDR1 as MDHEN and CDR2 as SYDVKM. This CDR3 reads CASSWVQGGWAV.

This clone was observed a single time. The V call is TRBV11-3, the J call TRBJ2-7, with 10 bases fitting TRBD1. Germline assignment: CDR1 SGHNT and CDR2 YENEEA. J was trimmed by 6 bases and V by 5 bases; bases with no gene match: 10. The CDR3 loop spans 15 amino acids. Written as DNA, the CDR3 is TGTGCCAGCAGCGCCCGGGACAGGGGACCTGGCGAGCAGTACTTC. It specifies CASSARDRGPGEQYF.

Written as DNA, the CDR3 is TGCGCCAGCAGCTTACCGGGACAGATCTACGAGCAGTACTTC. It specifies CASSLPGQIYEQYF. This chain uses TRBV5-1 with TRBJ2-7, with 7 bases fitting TRBD1. J lost 3 bases, V lost 2 bases, and 5 bases had no gene match. Per germline, CDR1 SGHRS and CDR2 YFSETQ. The CDR3 is 14 amino acids.

This rearrangement joins TRBV7-9 to TRBJ2-6; D is unresolved. CDR1 SEHNR and CDR2 FQNEAQ come from the germline V gene (reference sequence). V lost 7 bases, J lost 0 bases, and 10 bases lay in between. The CDR3 spans 15 residues. The CDR3 nucleotides are TGTGCCAGCACCCCGCCTAGCTCTGGGGCCAACGTCCTGACTTTC. Protein: CASTPPSSGANVLTF.

This clone was counted between two and nine times. The V and J genes are TRBV19 and TRBJ1-5; TRBD1 might be the D (5 bases). The CDR3 covers 14 residues. Germline CDR1 is LNHDA and CDR2 is SQIVND (reference sequence). The V and J ends lost 4 bases and 5 bases respectively, with 12 bases between them. CDR3 sequence: CASSTTVFDQPQHF. For the CDR3, the DNA is TGTGCCAGTAGTACGACAGTTTTTGATCAGCCCCAGCATTTT.